One sample yielded the 10 T cell receptor beta chains listed below, sequenced in a study of CD8+ T cells in alopecia areata. cDNA serving as the sequencing template came from extracted, reverse transcribed RNA. Measured with immunoSEQ multiplex PCR; TCRdb has only the in-frame clones, and not every one. The table lists tens of thousands of clones, over 60% of them singletons, with around 19% in the top ten. Sequencing used NKG2D-low CD8+ T cells sorted from blood. Receptors were obtained from a human donor with alopecia areata.

This clone is medium-sized within its sample. The V call is TRBV6-4, the J call TRBJ2-3, with 8 bases lining up with TRBD2. The CDR3 is 16 residues long. V gave up 3 bases and J gave up 2 bases; unmatched junction bases: 7. Per the germline V gene, CDR1 is MRHNA and CDR2 is SNTAGT. The CDR3 DNA reads as TGTGCCAGCAGTGAAACTAGCGGAGATTCCACAGATACGCAGTATTTT. Its protein product is CASSETSGDSTDTQYF.

V and J are TRBV2 and TRBJ2-6; the match to TRBD1 covers 7 bases. The junction had 3 bases not matched to a gene; V was cut back by 5 bases and J by 2 bases. The CDR3 loop spans 15 amino acids. Germline V gene data show CDR1 as SNHLY and CDR2 as FYNNEI. The CDR3 region is CASSTGVAGANVLTF. The CDR3 nucleotides read TGTGCCAGCAGTACAGGGGTCGCTGGGGCCAACGTCCTGACTTTC.

This chain uses TRBV12-2 with TRBJ2-7; the table's D call TRBD1 went unverified against the DNA. TRBV12-2 is tagged as a pseudogene. This CDR3 comprises 18 residues. CDR3 loop: CASRLAGVKVTVAYEQYF. CDR3 nucleotides: TGTGCAAGTCGCTTAGCAGGGGTTAAGGTGACAGTCGCCTACGAGCAGTACTTC.

The CDR3 DNA reads as TGCAGCGTTGGGGACCCAAACACTGAAGCTTTCTTT. Encoded protein: CSVGDPNTEAFF. The rearrangement uses TRBV29-1 and TRBJ1-1, with D possibly TRBD1 on 5 matching bases. Germline V gene data show CDR1 as SQVTM and CDR2 as ANQGSEA. The germline V and J ends were trimmed by 4 bases and 2 bases, with 8 bases remaining between them. There are 12 residues in the CDR3. Full variable domain (outside the CDR3, taken from reference TRBV29-1 and TRBJ1-1): SAVISQKPSRDICQRGTSLTIQCQVDSQVTMMFWYRQQPGQSLTLIATANQGSEATYESGFVIDKFPISRPNLTFSTLTVSNMSPEDSSIYLCSVGDPNTEAFFGQGTRLTVV.

This rearrangement joins TRBV2 to TRBJ1-1; D is undetermined. Trimming removed 5 bases at V and 0 bases at J, with 4 bases between. CDR3 length equals 12 residues. Germline V gene sequence: CDR1 SNHLY, CDR2 FYNNEI. CDR3 in amino acids: CASSLMNTEAFF. CDR3 bases: TGTGCCAGCAGTCTCATGAACACTGAAGCTTTCTTT.

The gene calls are TRBV29-1 and TRBJ2-3, with D possibly called TRBD1 or TRBD2 (5 bases each). This CDR3 has 13 amino acids. Germline CDR1 is SQVTM and CDR2 is ANQGSEA. The V end was cut by 7 bases, the J end by 0 bases, with 11 bases between. CDR3 nucleotides: TGCAGCGCATGGGACGGGAGCACAGATACGCAGTATTTT. Translating gives CSAWDGSTDTQYF.

As concerns this clone: A far larger clone is one nucleotide away, so this likely arose from a read error. Different DNA sequences within this sample yield the same CDR3. J is TRBJ2-2 and V is TRBV4-1; the D gene is possibly TRBD1 (7 bases). Trimming left V 1 base short and J 6 bases short, with 12 bases between. This CDR3 comprises 15 residues. The germline V gene has CDR1 MGHRA and CDR2 YSYEKL. The CDR3: CASSQGTGEAGELFF. The CDR3 nucleotides read TGCGCCAGCAGCCAAGGAACAGGGGAGGCCGGGGAGCTGTTTTTT.

V and J are TRBV6-4 and TRBJ1-5; D not certain. The CDR3 length is 13 residues. The germline gives CDR1 MRHNA, CDR2 SNTAGT. V lost 2 bases and J 4 bases, leaving 6 bases between the germline ends. As DNA, the CDR3 is TGTGCCAGCAGTGACAGCAGTAATCAGCCCCAGCATTTT. Amino acid sequence: CASSDSSNQPQHF.

The V and J genes are TRBV29-1 and TRBJ2-7, with 7 bases lining up with TRBD1. Germline V gene sequence: CDR1 SQVTM, CDR2 ANQGSEA. The V gene end was trimmed by 6 bases and the J gene end by 3 bases; junction bases not matched to a gene: 8. The CDR3 sequence is 13 residues long. Written as DNA, the CDR3 is TGCAGCGTGGTGGACAGGACCGGCTACGAGCAGTACTTC. Protein: CSVVDRTGYEQYF.

The chain couples TRBV6-5 to TRBJ2-7; TRBD2 might be the D (5 bases). Trimming stripped 2 bases from V and 2 bases from J, with 13 bases between. Germline CDR1 reads MNHEY; CDR2 reads SVGAGI. The CDR3 totals 15 residues. CDR3: CASSYTSTLAYEQYF. The CDR3 DNA follows: TGTGCCAGCAGTTACACATCGACACTAGCCTACGAGCAGTACTTC.